Listed here is a single T cell receptor beta chain. Construction of the TCRbeta library involved unique molecular identifiers. From the PCR reads, TCRdb called clonotypes with MiXCR, one entry per CDR3 protein. In the table there are around 530,000 distinct CDR3 sequences, about 33% of which are singletons. This entry comes from a study of T-cell reconstitution after alpha-beta-depleted transplantation in children. CDR3 length: 15 amino acids. Per germline, CDR1 DFQATT and CDR2 SNEGSKA (reference sequence). Trimming took off 4 bases at V and 5 bases at J, with 19 bases between the two ends. The starting material was PBMCs from the stem cell graft donor, obtained from the stem cell graft. This clonotype was obtained from a human donor who donated a stem cell graft to a child with aplastic anemia. This chain connects TRBV20-1 to TRBJ2-3, with D perhaps assigned TRBD1 or TRBD2 (6 bases each). CDR3 residues: CSAIRGTTTGDTQYF. CDR3 coding DNA: TGCAGTGCTATCCGCGGGACAACCACCGGAGATACGCAGTATTTT.